These 11 T cell receptor beta chains were all obtained from the same sample, sequenced in a study of prognosis after radiotherapy for stage I lung cancer (TCRdb year 2021). Sequencer: Illumina HiSeq 3000. Two rounds of multiplex PCR were used to amplify the TCR beta CDR3 region from genomic DNA. The first PCR round used primers specific to each TRBV and TRBJ gene, with sequences filed in Chinese patent CN105087789A. The public reads were run again by TCRdb, first through fastp at Q25 and then through MiXCR, and only productive beta chains were kept. Each CDR3 protein appears once, grouped with its most common genes and DNA. Within this sample are around 56,000 distinct CDR3 sequences, with more than 20% of them counted one time only. More than 6.5% of the sample rests with the top ten. The sample here was PBMCs, taken before or after stereotactic body radiation therapy (not recorded which). These receptors were obtained from a donor aged 50 or older with non-small cell lung cancer.

As to this clonotype: It may be a read error: a sequence one base away is much more abundant. The gene calls are TRBV5-1 and TRBJ2-5, with D possibly matching TRBD2 (7 bases). Between the trimmed V and J ends, which lost 4 bases and 4 bases, there was a span of 14 bases. The CDR3 is made up of 14 amino acids. Germline V gives CDR1 SGHRS, CDR2 YFSETQ. The CDR3 coding sequence is TGCGCCAGCAGCATCGCGGGGGCGGGAGAGACCCAGTACTTC. This encodes CASSIAGAGETQYF.

A remark on this clonotype: Just one base apart from a much larger clone, this may be a read error. Because the CDR3 is missing its conserved closing phenylalanine or tryptophan, this is likely a read error. This chain connects TRBV5-8 to TRBJ2-7, with no clear D. CDR3 length: 12 residues. V lost 4 bases to trimming and J lost 2 bases, with 7 bases between them. In germline, CDR1 is SGHTS, CDR2 YDEGEE. Written as DNA, the CDR3 is TGTGCCAGCAGCGGTGACACCTACGAGCAGTACTTA. Residues: CASSGDTYEQYL.

This clonotype was seen repeatedly, ten times or more. The V gene is TRBV5-4, the J gene TRBJ1-3; TRBD1 matches 7 bases. Per the germline V gene, CDR1 is SGHNT and CDR2 is YYREEE (reference sequence). CDR3 length equals 16 residues. Losses at the gene ends were 4 bases for V and 2 bases for J; bases not matched to a gene: 9. The CDR3 sequence: CASSPPGQQTGNTIYF. CDR3 sequence (DNA): TGTGCCAGCAGCCCACCGGGACAGCAAACTGGAAACACCATATATTTT.

This clonotype was seen at least ten times. This chain connects TRBV18 to TRBJ1-4, with D unclear. CDR3 length: 17 residues. Looked up from germline, CDR1 is KGHSH and CDR2 is LQKENI. The V gene lost 1 base and the J gene lost 11 bases, with 23 bases spanning the gap. The CDR3 DNA is TGTGCCAGCTCACCACAGGGCGGACCTGGAGGTGAAAGGAAACTGTTTTTT. Translation: CASSPQGGPGGERKLFF. The full variable domain, its missing parts supplied by reference TRBV18 and TRBJ1-4, is NAGVMQNPRHLVRRRGQEARLRCSPMKGHSHVYWYRQLPEEGLKFMVYLQKENIIDESGMPKERFSAEFPKEGPSILRIQQVVRGDSAAYFCASSPQGGPGGERKLFFGSGTQLSVL.

This clonotype was detected only a few times. V usage is TRBV7-9 and J usage is TRBJ2-1; 9 bases align to TRBD2. Trimming removed 6 bases from V and 7 bases from J; junction bases left unmatched: 7. The CDR3 has 14 residues. Germline CDR1 and CDR2: SEHNR and FQNEAQ (reference sequence). This CDR3 is CASSVAGVWNEQFF. In DNA form, the CDR3 reads TGTGCCAGCAGTGTAGCGGGGGTGTGGAATGAGCAGTTCTTC. Full variable domain (rest looked up from reference TRBV7-9 and TRBJ2-1): DTGVSQNPRHKITKRGQNVTFRCDPISEHNRLYWYRQTLGQGPEFLTYFQNEAQLEKSRLLSDRFSAERPKGSFSTLEIQRTEQGDSAMYLCASSVAGVWNEQFFGPGTRLTVL.

This clonotype was seen many times. This chain uses TRBV11-2 with TRBJ2-3; D unresolved. Germline CDR1 is SGHAT and CDR2 is FQNNGV. Trimming pared 7 bases from V and 5 bases from J, leaving 19 bases between. The CDR3 extends over 15 amino acids. CDR3: CASTDLQTVGDTQYF. CDR3 nucleotide sequence: TGTGCCAGCACCGATCTCCAGACGGTCGGAGATACGCAGTATTTT.

This clonotype was picked up one time. The chain recombines TRBV6-2 or TRBV6-3 with TRBJ2-2, with 8 bases identical to TRBD2. Trimming cost V 4 bases and J 1 base; bases outside gene matches: 8. The CDR3 has 17 residues. Germline assignment: CDR1 MNHEY and CDR2 SVGEGT. CDR3 sequence: CASSSRRGGENTGELFF. The CDR3 bases are TGTGCCAGCAGTTCGCGCCGGGGGGGCGAGAACACCGGGGAGCTGTTTTTT.

CDR3 residues: CSARLDGARRQHF. CDR3 sequence (DNA): TGCAGTGCTAGACTCGACGGAGCGAGGAGACAGCATTTT. The chain joins TRBV20-1 to TRBJ1-5; D remains ambiguous. The V gene's germline CDR1 is DFQATT and CDR2 SNEGSKA (reference sequence). Trimming took off 2 bases at V and 13 bases at J, with 18 bases between the two ends. The CDR3 has 13 residues.

At least ten counts were recorded for this clonotype. The chain uses TRBV7-9 and TRBJ1-1, with 9 bases aligning to TRBD1. Germline lookup yields CDR1 SEHNR and CDR2 FQNEAQ (reference sequence). The V segment lost 0 bases and the J segment 3 bases; nucleotides outside the gene matches: 2. The CDR3 length is 15 residues. CDR3 DNA sequence: TGTGCCAGCAGCTTAGCGCGGGACAGGGACACTGAAGCTTTCTTT. Translation: CASSLARDRDTEAFF.

This clonotype showed up many times. The J gene is TRBJ1-2, the V gene TRBV19; D possibly corresponds to TRBD1 (6 bases). The CDR3 is made up of 12 amino acids. Germline V gene data show CDR1 as LNHDA and CDR2 as SQIVND (reference sequence). Trimming cost V 5 bases and J 7 bases, with 11 bases left between them. The CDR3 reads CASSSRTVGYTF. CDR3 sequence (DNA): TGTGCCAGTAGTTCCCGGACAGTTGGCTACACCTTC.

The rearrangement uses TRBV7-6 and TRBJ2-7; D ambiguous. Germline CDR1 reads SGHVS; CDR2 reads FNYEAQ. The CDR3 is made up of 15 amino acids. V dropped 5 bases and J dropped 3 bases, with 17 bases sitting between them. CDR3 protein: CASSLEHGRNYEQYF. CDR3 coding DNA: TGTGCCAGCAGCCTCGAGCATGGCCGAAACTACGAGCAGTACTTC.